This is a list of T cell receptor beta chains from one sample in a study of long-term antiretroviral therapy in people with HIV. Generated by immunoSEQ multiplex PCR, the TCRdb table keeps only in-frame clones and is missing some. Of under 50,000 clones detected, approximately 87% appear once; the ten largest clones hold under 5%. The sample here was unsorted PBMCs, taken 1.2 years after starting antiretroviral therapy. These receptors were obtained from a woman between 45 and 65 years old with HIV. Each CDR3 is given with its conserved first and last residue. D genes are given only for firm matches. Expanded clones get a size class; other rows say once, few or many, or leave the size out.

d_gene: TRBD1
j_gene: TRBJ2-3
v_gene: TRBV6-6
abundance: once
CDR3aa: CASSYSSQGAGDTQYF
CDR3nt: TGTGCCAGCAGTTACTCGAGCCAGGGGGCAGGGGATACGCAGTATTTT

d_gene: -
j_gene: TRBJ2-1
v_gene: TRBV7-9
abundance: -
CDR3aa: CASSSGGSQFF
CDR3nt: TGTGCCAGCAGCTCCGGGGGCTCACAGTTCTTC

d_gene: TRBD2
j_gene: TRBJ2-1
v_gene: TRBV6-1
abundance: once
CDR3aa: CASRRSGGAYNEQFF
CDR3nt: TGTGCCAGCAGGAGAAGCGGGGGGGCCTACAATGAGCAGTTCTTC

d_gene: -
j_gene: TRBJ2-7
v_gene: TRBV14
abundance: once
CDR3aa: CASSQVGRGRGEQYF
CDR3nt: TGTGCCAGCAGCCAAGTTGGCAGGGGACGAGGCGAGCAGTACTTC

d_gene: -
j_gene: TRBJ1-6
v_gene: TRBV6-5
abundance: -
CDR3aa: CASSYSGKSSNSPLHF
CDR3nt: TGTGCCAGCAGTTACTCGGGCAAATCGAGTAATTCACCCCTCCACTTT

d_gene: TRBD2
j_gene: TRBJ2-7
v_gene: TRBV4-3
abundance: -
CDR3aa: CASSQEVGGSSAYEQYF
CDR3nt: TGCGCCAGCAGCCAAGAGGTGGGGGGGTCTTCAGCCTACGAGCAGTACTTC

d_gene: -
j_gene: TRBJ1-1
v_gene: TRBV7-9
abundance: -
CDR3aa: CASSPDTAEAFF
CDR3nt: TGTGCCAGCAGTCCCGACACCGCTGAAGCTTTCTTT

d_gene: -
j_gene: TRBJ1-2
v_gene: TRBV5-4
abundance: -
CDR3aa: CASTIDGPNYGYTF
CDR3nt: TGTGCCAGCACCATCGACGGCCCTAACTATGGCTACACCTTC

d_gene: -
j_gene: TRBJ2-3
v_gene: TRBV11-3
abundance: -
CDR3aa: CASSLEGRTDTQYF
CDR3nt: TGTGCCAGCAGCTTAGAGGGCCGCACAGATACGCAGTATTTT

d_gene: -
j_gene: TRBJ2-3
v_gene: TRBV11-2
abundance: -
CDR3aa: CASSSGQAGVGTDTQYF
CDR3nt: TGTGCCAGCAGCTCCGGACAGGCGGGGGTGGGCACAGATACGCAGTATTTT

d_gene: TRBD1
j_gene: TRBJ1-1
v_gene: TRBV18
abundance: -
CDR3aa: CASSLGQGVTEAFF
CDR3nt: TGTGCCAGCTCACTGGGACAGGGGGTCACTGAAGCTTTCTTT

d_gene: TRBD1
j_gene: TRBJ1-1
v_gene: TRBV7-2
abundance: -
CDR3aa: CASSSDRGPEAFF
CDR3nt: TGTGCCAGCAGCTCCGACAGGGGCCCTGAAGCTTTCTTT

d_gene: TRBD1
j_gene: TRBJ1-5
v_gene: TRBV27
abundance: -
CDR3aa: CASRRTGGAGQPQHF
CDR3nt: TGTGCCAGCAGACGTACAGGGGGCGCAGGGCAGCCCCAGCATTTT

d_gene: TRBD2
j_gene: TRBJ2-1
v_gene: TRBV7-3
abundance: -
CDR3aa: CASSPPGGSYNEQFF
CDR3nt: TGTGCCAGCAGCCCGCCGGGGGGATCCTACAATGAGCAGTTCTTC

d_gene: TRBD1
j_gene: TRBJ2-2
v_gene: TRBV6-5
abundance: -
CDR3aa: CASRRDRGAAGELFF
CDR3nt: TGTGCCAGCAGACGCGACAGGGGGGCGGCCGGGGAGCTGTTTTTT

d_gene: -
j_gene: TRBJ1-1
v_gene: TRBV5-1
abundance: once
CDR3aa: CASTAWGGNIGEAFF
CDR3nt: TGCGCCAGCACCGCTTGGGGAGGGAACATAGGTGAAGCTTTCTTT

d_gene: TRBD2
j_gene: TRBJ2-5
v_gene: TRBV4-2
abundance: -
CDR3aa: CASSPLLGGGQETQYF
CDR3nt: TGTGCCAGCAGCCCCCTACTAGGCGGGGGACAAGAGACCCAGTACTTC

d_gene: -
j_gene: TRBJ2-1
v_gene: TRBV10-3
abundance: -
CDR3aa: CAISEQGNEQFF
CDR3nt: TGTGCCATCAGTGAACAGGGCAATGAGCAGTTCTTC

d_gene: -
j_gene: TRBJ1-4
v_gene: TRBV5-1
abundance: -
CDR3aa: CASSPWTATNEKLFF
CDR3nt: TGCGCCAGCAGCCCCTGGACAGCAACTAATGAAAAACTGTTTTTT

d_gene: TRBD1
j_gene: TRBJ1-2
v_gene: TRBV10-3
abundance: -
CDR3aa: CAISPGQGPSIYGYTF
CDR3nt: TGTGCCATCAGTCCGGGACAGGGCCCCTCCATCTATGGCTACACCTTC

d_gene: -
j_gene: TRBJ1-2
v_gene: TRBV7-9
abundance: once
CDR3aa: CASSLYAALYGYTF
CDR3nt: TGTGCCAGCAGCTTATATGCCGCCCTCTATGGCTACACCTTC

d_gene: -
j_gene: TRBJ1-4
v_gene: TRBV12-5
abundance: once
CDR3aa: CASKAGGNEKLFF
CDR3nt: TGTGCTAGTAAGGCTGGAGGGAACGAAAAACTGTTTTTT

d_gene: -
j_gene: TRBJ1-2
v_gene: TRBV7-9
abundance: -
CDR3aa: CASSLGASGVRYGYTF
CDR3nt: TGTGCCAGCAGCTTAGGAGCTAGCGGGGTCCGCTATGGCTACACCTTC